Below, 14 T cell receptor beta chains from the same sample are listed, as sequenced in a study of T-cell memory formation after mild COVID-19. MiXCR, applied by TCRdb to the 5' RACE reads, yields one record per CDR3 protein. Seen here are fewer than 250,000 distinct CDR3 sequences, roughly 30% observed once, and the top ten hold over 9.5%. The specimen sequenced was PBMCs or a T cell subset sorted from them (not recorded which). Receptor source: an adult woman who had mild COVID-19 (a few samples of this study predate the infection). Cell type and time point are not known.

The chain recombines TRBV27 with TRBJ1-2; TRBD1 agrees at 9 bases. The CDR3 contains 18 residues. V lost 6 bases to trimming and J lost 0 bases; unmatched junction nucleotides: 14. Germline V lookup: CDR1 MNHEY, CDR2 SMNVEV (reference sequence). The CDR3 nucleotides are TGTGCCAGCAGCCGCAACCGGGACAGGGCAAAGACTAACTATGGCTACACCTTC. Translating gives CASSRNRDRAKTNYGYTF.

About this clonotype: Compared with germline, one end of the junction differs, possibly owing to a read error. DNA of the CDR3: TGTGCCGGCAGGAGCCAGGTCATTCAGTACTTC. This gives the protein CAGRSQVIQYF. The chain joins TRBV12-3 or TRBV12-4 to TRBJ2-4; D unresolved. CDR3 length equals 11 residues.

The V and J genes are TRBV20-1 and TRBJ2-5; no definite D call. The V gene's germline CDR1 is DFQATT and CDR2 SNEGSKA (reference sequence). V was trimmed by 3 bases and J by 5 bases, leaving 4 bases between them. This CDR3 has 10 residues. CDR3 sequence (DNA): TGCAGTGCTAGGAGGGAGACCCAGTACTTC. This sequence encodes CSARRETQYF.

This clonotype has more than one count but fewer than ten. CDR3: CASSYHGELFF. The CDR3 DNA is TGTGCCAGCAGTTACCACGGGGAGCTGTTTTTT. The J gene is TRBJ2-2, the V gene TRBV6-5, with D unresolved. The germline V gene has CDR1 MNHEY and CDR2 SVGAGI. The CDR3 has 11 amino acids. V lost 2 bases and J 7 bases, leaving 2 bases between the germline ends.

The rearrangement links TRBV2 to TRBJ2-5, with D perhaps matching TRBD1 or TRBD2 (6 bases each). V lost 6 bases and J 4 bases, leaving 12 bases between the germline ends. CDR1 is SNHLY and CDR2 is FYNNEI in the germline V gene. This CDR3 is 13 amino acids long. The CDR3 nucleotides are TGTGCCAGCAGAACCAGGGGAGGAGAGACCCAGTACTTC. As protein: CASRTRGGETQYF. The full variable domain, with the rest looked up from reference TRBV2 and TRBJ2-5, is EPEVTQTPSHQVTQMGQEVILRCVPISNHLYFYWYRQILGQKVEFLVSFYNNEISEKSEIFDDQFSVERPDGSNFTLKIRSTKLEDSAMYFCASRTRGGETQYFGPGTRLLVL.

The table lists this clonotype with a few counts. The chain recombines TRBV10-3 with TRBJ2-7; tentative D call: TRBD2 (6 bases). The CDR3 has 14 residues. V lost 7 bases, J lost 5 bases, and 18 bases lay in between. CDR1 ENHRY and CDR2 SYGVKD come from the germline V gene. The CDR3 region is CAINQGGSKNEQYF. In DNA, the CDR3 is TGTGCCATCAATCAAGGAGGGTCGAAGAACGAGCAGTACTTC.

This clonotype came up a few times. The chain recombines TRBV9 with TRBJ1-1; D possibly corresponds to TRBD1 (6 bases). Germline V gives CDR1 SGDLS, CDR2 YYNGEE. Trimming pared 3 bases from V and 7 bases from J, leaving 13 bases between. The CDR3 is 13 amino acids. The CDR3 spells CASSALPDSEAFF. The CDR3 bases are TGTGCCAGCAGCGCGTTACCGGACAGTGAAGCTTTCTTT.

The chain couples TRBV7-9 to TRBJ2-6; 8 nucleotides agree with TRBD1. The CDR3 extends over 18 amino acids. V lost 4 bases and J lost 0; bases outside the gene matches: 8. Germline V lookup: CDR1 SEHNR, CDR2 FQNEAQ (reference sequence). The CDR3 protein is CASSSGQGSLSGANVLTF. The CDR3 bases are TGTGCCAGCAGCTCCGGACAGGGCTCCCTCTCTGGGGCCAACGTCCTGACTTTC.

This chain uses TRBV7-8 with TRBJ1-5; maybe TRBD1 (5 bases). V lost 2 bases to trimming and J lost 6 bases, with 14 bases between them. The CDR3 spans 15 residues. Looked up from germline, CDR1 is SGHVS and CDR2 is FQNEAQ. As DNA, the CDR3 is TGTGCCAGCAGCTTACACCTCGGAGGGGTTCAGCCCCAGCATTTT. Translated: CASSLHLGGVQPQHF. Drawing the rest from reference TRBV7-8 and TRBJ1-5, the complete variable domain is GAGVSQSPRYKVAKRGQDVALRCDPISGHVSLFWYQQALGQGPEFLTYFQNEAQLDKSGLPSDRFFAERPEGSVSTLKIQRTQQEDSAVYLCASSLHLGGVQPQHFGDGTRLSIL.

The rearrangement links TRBV15 to TRBJ2-7; 9 bases are a match to TRBD1. V trimming: 0 bases; J trimming: 2 bases; junction bases outside the gene matches: 8. The CDR3 sequence is 17 residues long. The V gene's germline CDR1 is LNHNV and CDR2 YYDKDF (reference sequence). CDR3 bases: TGTGCCACCAGCAGAGAACGGACAGGGGCTCTTCCCTACGAGCAGTACTTC. It is translated as CATSRERTGALPYEQYF.

The chain joins TRBV3-1 to TRBJ1-1, with unresolved D. V lost 6 bases to trimming and J lost 3 bases, with 23 bases between them. Germline V gives CDR1 LGHDT, CDR2 YNNKEL (reference sequence). The CDR3 length is 17 residues. CDR3 coding DNA: TGTGCCAGCAGACCCGCCCTACTCAACTTCGCGGACACTGAAGCTTTCTTT. It yields the protein CASRPALLNFADTEAFF.

The rearrangement joins TRBV7-2 to TRBJ2-7; maybe TRBD2 (7 bases). The V end lost 8 bases, the J end lost 0 bases, and 14 bases lay between the germline ends. Germline V gene data show CDR1 as SGHTA and CDR2 as FQGNSA. This CDR3 comprises 14 residues. The CDR3 DNA follows: TGTGCCAGCTCCGGGGGCGGGAGCTCCTACGAGCAGTACTTC. It yields the protein CASSGGGSSYEQYF.

The sample holds a few counts of this clonotype. The chain combines TRBV15 with TRBJ1-5; TRBD1 is a possible D gene (6 bases). The length of the CDR3 is 17 residues. Trimming removed 2 bases at V and 0 bases at J, with 14 bases between. Germline values: CDR1 LNHNV, CDR2 YYDKDF (reference sequence). The CDR3 loop reads CATSRPMQGYSNQPQHF. The CDR3 bases are TGTGCCACCAGCAGACCGATGCAGGGGTATAGCAATCAGCCCCAGCATTTT.

V usage is TRBV3-1 and J usage is TRBJ1-1; D is undetermined. V lost 7 bases and J 1 base, leaving 10 bases between the germline ends. This CDR3 comprises 13 residues. From germline, CDR1 is LGHDT and CDR2 YNNKEL (reference sequence). The CDR3 nucleotides are TGTGCCAGCACCAACTTCAGGAACACTGAAGCTTTCTTT. This gives the protein CASTNFRNTEAFF.